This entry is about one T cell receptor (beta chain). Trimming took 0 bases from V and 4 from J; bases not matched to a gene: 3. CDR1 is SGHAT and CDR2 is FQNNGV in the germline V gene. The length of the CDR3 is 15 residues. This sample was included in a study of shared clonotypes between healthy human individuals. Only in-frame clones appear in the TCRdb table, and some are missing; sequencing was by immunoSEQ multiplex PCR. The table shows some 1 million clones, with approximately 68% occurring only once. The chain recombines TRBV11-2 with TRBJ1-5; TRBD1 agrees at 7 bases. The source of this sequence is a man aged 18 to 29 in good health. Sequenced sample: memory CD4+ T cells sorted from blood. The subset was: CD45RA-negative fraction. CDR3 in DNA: TGTGCCAGCAGCTTAGAGGGGACAGTTAATCAGCCCCAGCATTTT. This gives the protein CASSLEGTVNQPQHF. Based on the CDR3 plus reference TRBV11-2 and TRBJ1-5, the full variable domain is EAGVAQSPRYKIIEKRQSVAFWCNPISGHATLYWYQQILGQGPKLLIQFQNNGVVDDSQLPKDRFSAERLKGVDSTLKIQPAKLEDSAVYLCASSLEGTVNQPQHFGDGTRLSIL.